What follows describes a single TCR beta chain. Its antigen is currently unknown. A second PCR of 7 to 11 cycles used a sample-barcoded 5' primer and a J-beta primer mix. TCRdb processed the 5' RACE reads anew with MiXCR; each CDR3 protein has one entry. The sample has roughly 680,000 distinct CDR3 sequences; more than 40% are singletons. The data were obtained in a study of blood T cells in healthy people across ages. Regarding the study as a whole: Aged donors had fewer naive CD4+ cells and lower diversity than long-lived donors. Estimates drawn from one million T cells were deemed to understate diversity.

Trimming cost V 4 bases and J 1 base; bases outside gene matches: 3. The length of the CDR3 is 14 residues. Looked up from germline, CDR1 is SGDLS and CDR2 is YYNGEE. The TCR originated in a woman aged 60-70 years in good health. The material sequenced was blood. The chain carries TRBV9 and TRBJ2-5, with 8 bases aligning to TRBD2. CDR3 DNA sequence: TGTGCCAGCAGCAGACGGGAGGGCCAAGAGACCCAGTACTTC. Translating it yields CASSRREGQETQYF.